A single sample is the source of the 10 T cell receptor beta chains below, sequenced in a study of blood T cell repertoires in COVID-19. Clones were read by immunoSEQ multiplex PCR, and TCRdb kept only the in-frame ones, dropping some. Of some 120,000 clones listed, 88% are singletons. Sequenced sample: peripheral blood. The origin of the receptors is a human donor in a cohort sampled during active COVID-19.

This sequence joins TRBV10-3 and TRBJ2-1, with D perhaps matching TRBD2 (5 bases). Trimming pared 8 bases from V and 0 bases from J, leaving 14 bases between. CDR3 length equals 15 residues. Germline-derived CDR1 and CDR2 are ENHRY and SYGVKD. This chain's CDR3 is CAIASVGSSYNEQFF. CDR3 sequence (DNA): TGTGCCATCGCTAGTGTGGGGAGCTCCTACAATGAGCAGTTCTTC.

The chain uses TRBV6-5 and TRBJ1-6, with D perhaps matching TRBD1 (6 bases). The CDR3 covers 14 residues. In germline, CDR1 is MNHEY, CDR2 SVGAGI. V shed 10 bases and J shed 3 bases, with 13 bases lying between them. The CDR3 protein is CATELDSYNSPLHF. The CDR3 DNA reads TGTGCCACCGAGTTGGACAGCTATAATTCACCCCTCCACTTT.

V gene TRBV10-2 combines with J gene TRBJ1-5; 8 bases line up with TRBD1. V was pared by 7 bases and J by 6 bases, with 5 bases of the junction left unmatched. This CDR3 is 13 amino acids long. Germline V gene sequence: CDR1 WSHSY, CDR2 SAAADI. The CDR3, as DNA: TGCGCCAGCACTCTAGACAGGGGTCAGCCCCAGCATTTT. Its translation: CASTLDRGQPQHF.

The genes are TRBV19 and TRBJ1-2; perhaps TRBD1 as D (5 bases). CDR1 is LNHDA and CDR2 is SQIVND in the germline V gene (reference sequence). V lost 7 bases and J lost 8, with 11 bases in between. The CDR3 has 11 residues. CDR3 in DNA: TGTGCCAGTAATGCAGGGCTCGGCTACACCTTC. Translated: CASNAGLGYTF.

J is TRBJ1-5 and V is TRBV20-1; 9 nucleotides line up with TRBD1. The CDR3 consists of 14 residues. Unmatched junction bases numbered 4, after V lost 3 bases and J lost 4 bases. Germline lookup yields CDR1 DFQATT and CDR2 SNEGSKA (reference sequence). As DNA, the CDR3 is TGCAGTGCTAGTCCCGGGACAGGGAATCAGCCCCAGCATTTT. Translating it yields CSASPGTGNQPQHF.

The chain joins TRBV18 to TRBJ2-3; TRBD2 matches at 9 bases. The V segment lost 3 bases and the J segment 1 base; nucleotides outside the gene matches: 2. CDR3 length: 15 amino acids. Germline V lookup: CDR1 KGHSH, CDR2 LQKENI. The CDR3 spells CASSPGGGGTDTQYF. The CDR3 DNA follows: TGTGCCAGCTCACCGGGCGGGGGGGGCACAGATACGCAGTATTTT.

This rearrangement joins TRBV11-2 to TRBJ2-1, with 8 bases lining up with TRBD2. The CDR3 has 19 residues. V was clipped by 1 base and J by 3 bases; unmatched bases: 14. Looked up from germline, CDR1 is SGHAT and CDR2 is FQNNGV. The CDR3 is CASSLVASGSAPLYNEQFF. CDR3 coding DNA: TGTGCCAGCAGCTTAGTAGCCAGCGGGAGCGCCCCACTCTACAATGAGCAGTTCTTC.

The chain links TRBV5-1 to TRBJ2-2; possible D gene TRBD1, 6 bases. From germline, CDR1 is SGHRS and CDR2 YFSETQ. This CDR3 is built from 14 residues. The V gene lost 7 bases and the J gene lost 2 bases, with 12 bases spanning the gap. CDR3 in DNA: TGCGCCAGCGGACAGAATTTCAACACCGGGGAGCTGTTTTTT. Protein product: CASGQNFNTGELFF.

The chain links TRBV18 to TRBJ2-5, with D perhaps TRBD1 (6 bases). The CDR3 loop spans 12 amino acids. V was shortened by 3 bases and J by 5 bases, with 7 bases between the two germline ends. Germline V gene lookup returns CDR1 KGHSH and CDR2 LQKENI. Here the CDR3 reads CASSPTGETQYF. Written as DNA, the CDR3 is TGTGCCAGCTCACCTACAGGGGAGACCCAGTACTTC.

Written as DNA, the CDR3 is TGCGCCAGCAGCGACCGGGTCACGGACTACAATGAGCAGTTCTTC. Its translation is CASSDRVTDYNEQFF. This sequence joins TRBV5-1 and TRBJ2-1, with no clear D. Trimming left V 4 bases short and J 3 bases short, with 14 bases between. Germline CDR1 and CDR2: SGHRS and YFSETQ. CDR3 length equals 15 residues.